This TCR beta chain stems from a study of T-cell reconstitution after alpha-beta-depleted transplantation in children. Using unique molecular identifiers, the investigators prepared the TCRbeta library. TCRdb re-analysed the PCR reads in MiXCR, keeping a single row per CDR3 protein. The top ten hold 28% of the sample, which has approximately 240,000 distinct CDR3 sequences, approximately 10% seen once. The table lists this clonotype with many counts. The clonotype originates from a child under two years old with acute myeloid leukemia, due to receive a stem cell transplant. The specimen comprised PBMCs, sampled before TCRalphabeta/CD19-depleted stem cell transplant.

CDR3: CASIGGSSTDTQYF. The CDR3 DNA follows: TGTGCCAGCATCGGGGGTTCTAGCACAGATACGCAGTATTTT. The chain recombines TRBV12-3 or TRBV12-4 with TRBJ2-3, with D possibly TRBD2 on 6 matching bases. The CDR3 covers 14 residues. V gave up 7 bases and J gave up 0 bases, with 11 bases separating them.